This T cell receptor (beta chain) was sequenced for a study of cytomegalovirus exposure and HLA in healthy donors (dated by TCRdb to about 2017). Regarding the study in general: In an earlier analysis of 587 of the donors, about 260 Gb of sequence data and some 120 million unique TCR beta sequences from 180 million or so T cells were reported. In a later genetic analysis, genome-wide SNP genotypes for about three fifths of the 666 donors were used, and that subset was treated as a discovery cohort. The study aimed to test whether signatures of past pathogen exposure could be identified by cataloging public T cell receptors. HLA typing covered class I and class II loci at four-digit resolution. Donor age, sex, ethnicity and CMV serostatus were compiled together with the repertoire data. High-throughput TCR immunosequencing, statistical association of individual TCRs with disease status, and machine learning were combined to predict cytomegalovirus infection status. Of the 350 to 450 genotyped donors, around 81% fell in the genetic ancestry cluster associated with self-reported Caucasian donors. Every discovery cohort repertoire had been produced on one sequencing platform. Several DR-DQ haplotypes were treated as single units for association and clustering because of strong linkage in the cohort. A separate validation cohort of over 95 different subjects was used in addition to the approximately 700-subject first cohort. In an earlier analysis of 587 of the donors, high-throughput TCR beta sequencing was used to judge whether each TCR beta V gene segment behaved as functional or pseudogenic. The study profiled the T cell repertoires of 500 to 800 subjects by immunosequencing and related them to cytomegalovirus serostatus. Roughly 320 gigabases of sequencing data and around 85 million unique TCR sequences made up an early release that covered 500 to 650 HLA-typed donors. On average, 235,054 unique TCR beta nucleotide sequences were sequenced per donor among more than 350 genotyped donors of the cohort, with roughly 18% of those sequences being non-productive. In the later analysis, no new phenotypic data were used to find candidate immune exposures; instead, reliance was placed on TCR beta sequences and their occurrence across donors. To study patterns of TCR occurrence, a later analysis re-analyzed previously published TCR beta repertoires from 600 to 750 donors and added high-resolution HLA genotyping. The number of donors typed differed by locus, with roughly 620-630 for A, B, C, DRB1 and DQB1, more than 500 for DQA1, 600 to 610 for DPA1, and around 450 for DPB1.

Turning to this clone: The antigen it recognizes is unknown. One base away there is no much larger clone; base qualities are not given.

The investigation overall reported the following: Correlated functional status among segregating V segments might be attributable to linkage disequilibrium, but an unknown experimental factor could not be ruled out. A later analysis reported that several top co-occurrence clusters appeared linked to parvovirus B19, influenza, CMV and Epstein-Barr virus. In a later analysis, the rate of TCR association differed among HLA loci, with DRB1 alleles having the most associated TCRs and HLA-C alleles having the fewest. Because HLA typing was missing for some donors at each locus, association tests included only the typed subset. The authors suggested that the approach could potentially be generalized to other disease states and immunological phenotypes. The presence/absence analyses assumed that sequencing depth was roughly uniform across donors, and that assumption may not be true. Most CMV-associated TCR beta chains appeared to be HLA-restricted in a later analysis, and the HLA associations seemed to be driven largely by CMV exposure. A few of the identified cytomegalovirus-associated TCR beta chains were confirmed in vitro to be specific for cytomegalovirus antigens. In a later analysis, around 17,000 TCR beta sequences were associated with specific HLA alleles at a false discovery rate of 0.05. A further reported finding was that TCR beta sequences accurately predicted the HLA-A and HLA-B alleles for most subjects in the first cohort. A group of highly shared sequence variants was considered likely to be a technical artifact of the sequencing pipeline. In an earlier analysis of some 540 of the donors, most TCR beta V segments appeared in productive rearrangements about 87% or about 30% of the time, broadly matching IMGT annotations. In this cohort, only TCR beta chains were sequenced, and detectable features were limited by the absence of alpha or paired-chain data. Some IMGT-functional V segments, including TRBV6-2 and TRBV6-3, could not be distinguished by the 87-base-pair reads and were therefore excluded. An association between a missense DCLRE1C variant and V-gene and J-gene trimming of TCR beta chains was found in a later genetic analysis and replicated in an independent cohort. When HLA alleles, especially DR and DQ, strongly co-occurred, TCR associations were difficult to assign to individual alleles. Across donors, most TCR sequences were observed very rarely, whereas some public TCRs were present in many individuals. A later genetic analysis reported fewer N-insertions in productive TCRs among donors in an Asian-associated ancestry cluster than the approximately 670-donor mean. A later analysis found that HLA-associated TCR beta chains were more clonally expanded and had lower generation probabilities than equally common non-associated chains. Approximately 16 rarely observed V segments, including chromosome 9 orphons, were excluded from the earlier analysis of almost 600 of the donors because counts were too low. The classifier was reported to diagnose cytomegalovirus status with high specificity and sensitivity in both the original cohort and the validation cohort. The study gave a list of roughly 150 TCR beta chains associated with cytomegalovirus. CMV serostatus was the only immune exposure information available for the cohort.

In total, 666 healthy bone marrow donors made up the cohort. At the time of sampling, every cohort member was nominally healthy, though immune exposures that went unrecorded were likely present. The donor tested CMV seropositive, placing the donor among the approximately 290 seropositive members of the cohort. A peripheral blood sample was collected from each donor, and TCR beta sequencing was performed on peripheral blood mononuclear cells. Genomic DNA extraction from the blood cell samples was performed with the Qiagen DNeasy Blood Extraction Kit. Libraries were made using the immunoSEQ multiplex PCR assay. The multiplex PCR relied on a mix of 60 forward primers for TCR Vbeta segments and 13 reverse primers for TCR Jbeta segments. Amplification of the CDR3 region of rearranged TCR beta genes was performed with a multiplex PCR assay on genomic DNA. The amplified TCR beta libraries were sequenced on the Illumina HiSeq System as 87-base-pair reads. The authors' analysis ran thus. Across the 670 or so repertoires, a later analysis counted some 81 million unique TCR beta chains, approximately 12 million of which were shared by at least two donors. To remove PCR and sequencing errors, raw reads were error-corrected and collapsed into unique sequences using a nearest-neighbor algorithm that merged closely related sequences. To assign V, D and J gene segments, CDR3 sequences were aligned to IMGT reference sequences. For a sequence to be retained, at least a six-nucleotide match to both a V gene segment and a J gene segment was required. A rearrangement was called productive if the CDR3 had no stop codons and remained in frame with V and J, and every other rearrangement was called non-productive. Following IMGT convention, CDR3 was defined as the stretch from the second conserved V-encoded cysteine to the conserved J-encoded phenylalanine. The earlier analysis of about 620 of the donors excluded sequences that lacked an unambiguous match to a single V gene segment. In an earlier analysis of several hundred of the donors, V segments were called functional above 56.7% productive rearrangements and were called segregating when the between-donor standard deviation exceeded 5%. A statistical classification framework was developed to diagnose cytomegalovirus status using the catalog of TCR beta chain sequences. In a later analysis, V and J genes were assigned by comparing TCR nucleotide sequences against IMGT/GENE-DB human TR gene sequences. A later analysis assigned CDR3 sequences and most-parsimonious VDJ recombination scenarios with the TCRdist pipeline. In a later analysis, each TCR beta chain was defined by its CDR3 amino acid sequence together with its V-gene family, and reads without a unique V-gene family were excluded. To address suspected cross-contamination and a sequencing artifact, a later analysis removed 592 highly shared, low-generation-probability nucleotide sequences. A later analysis calculated a clonal expansion index for each public chain from normalized within-repertoire ranks of inferred template counts. In a later analysis, generation probabilities were computed with a VDJ recombination model fitted to out-of-frame rearrangements, and the resulting probabilities were checked against IGoR. A later analysis scored TCR-TCR, TCR-HLA and TCR-CMV co-occurrence with hypergeometric tests, applying a repertoire-size bias correction to TCR pairs. To estimate false discovery rates, a later analysis permuted the HLA or CMV assignments 20 times. In a later analysis, co-occurring TCRs were grouped using DBSCAN, and TCRdist sequence similarity was added for clustering within HLA-allele-positive subsets. For co-occurrence clustering, repertoires with fewer than 30,000 or more than 120,000 public chains were excluded, along with several repertoires with anomalous nucleotide sharing. Held by TCRdb, this immuneACCESS table contains in-frame sequences only and omits some clones. Under half of the omission traces to an unresolved V gene where checked; the cause of the rest is unknown. V and J calls and clone size are as listed in that table; D and trimming were resolved from the DNA. For this sample the table gives approximately 100,000 clones, of which 75% were detected only once. Around 2.6% of the sample lies in the top ten.

The CDR3 spans 13 residues, from the cysteine through the phenylalanine. Only the CDR3 DNA is retained, 39 bases long and in frame from the first base. At the junction V is shortened by 7 bases and J by 2 bases, with 11 bases in between. Per the germline V gene, MDHEN is the CDR1 and SYDVKM is the CDR2. Recombination linked TRBV28 to TRBJ2-5; TRBD2 might be the D gene, on 5 matching bases. The sequenced material came from PBMCs. This TCR was recovered from a male donor in good health and CMV-seropositive. The CDR3 protein sequence reads: CASKLGNQETQYF. The DNA sequence is as follows: TGTGCCAGCAAACTAGGAAATCAAGAGACCCAGTACTTC.